One and the same sample provided the 23 T cell receptor beta chains below, sequenced in a study of cytotoxic CD8 clonotypes in ibrutinib-treated CLL. Method: immunoSEQ multiplex PCR; TCRdb's copy keeps in-frame clones and lacks some. The table lists fewer than 300,000 clones, roughly three quarters of them singletons. The sample consisted of PBMCs, taken at disease progression, from a patient treated with ibrutinib. These TCRs come from a human donor with chronic lymphocytic leukemia.

This chain uses TRBV28 with TRBJ2-5; D is perhaps TRBD2 (6 bases). From germline, CDR1 is MDHEN and CDR2 SYDVKM. This CDR3 is 14 amino acids long. V shed 6 bases and J shed 5 bases, with 16 bases lying between them. For the CDR3, the DNA is TGTGCCAGCAGACCAGAGACTAGGACGGAGACCCAGTACTTC. Amino acid sequence: CASRPETRTETQYF.

This clone was observed a few times. The chain is built from TRBV19 and TRBJ1-4, with D unclear. Germline V lookup: CDR1 LNHDA, CDR2 SQIVND (reference sequence). Deletions cut 4 bases from V and 3 bases from J, with 6 bases between. The CDR3 covers 13 residues. The CDR3 loop is CASSNGANEKLFF. CDR3 nucleotides: TGTGCCAGTAGTAACGGGGCTAATGAAAAACTGTTTTTT.

The chain couples TRBV5-1 to TRBJ2-5; a possible D gene is TRBD1 (6 bases). V shed 4 bases and J shed 4 bases, with 14 bases lying between them. The CDR3 runs to 14 residues. Per germline, CDR1 SGHRS and CDR2 YFSETQ. The CDR3 is CASSVDRSGETQYF. The CDR3 region has the DNA TGCGCCAGCAGCGTTGACAGGAGCGGAGAGACCCAGTACTTC.

This chain uses TRBV19 with TRBJ2-3; 13 bases agree with TRBD2. J gave up 1 base and V 6 bases, and 10 bases lay outside the gene matches. The germline gives CDR1 LNHDA, CDR2 SQIVND (reference sequence). The CDR3 is 18 amino acids. Written as DNA, the CDR3 is TGTGCCAGTAGCCGCTATGGGACTAGCGGGGTAGGCACAGATACGCAGTATTTT. This translates into CASSRYGTSGVGTDTQYF.

The chain couples TRBV5-4 to TRBJ2-1; 13 bases agree with TRBD2. CDR3 size: 18 residues. The germline V gene has CDR1 SGHNT and CDR2 YYREEE (reference sequence). V gave up 2 bases and J gave up 8 bases; unmatched junction bases: 13. The CDR3 sequence: CASSFWGLAGLSEDEQFF. DNA of the CDR3: TGTGCCAGCAGCTTTTGGGGACTAGCGGGATTAAGCGAGGATGAGCAGTTCTTC.

The chain joins TRBV6-6 to TRBJ1-1; D remains unclear. The CDR3 runs 16 residues. V shed 4 bases and J shed 0 bases, with 15 bases lying between them. Per germline, CDR1 MNHNY and CDR2 SVGAGI (reference sequence). This CDR3 reads CASSLSFRLLNTEAFF. In nucleotides, the CDR3 is TGTGCCAGCAGTTTGAGCTTTCGATTGTTGAACACTGAAGCTTTCTTT.

This clone was found once. V is TRBV11-2 and J is TRBJ1-1, with D hard to call. Germline V gene data show CDR1 as SGHAT and CDR2 as FQNNGV. V lost 6 bases and J 2 bases, leaving 10 bases between the germline ends. The CDR3 has 13 residues. As DNA, the CDR3 is TGTGCCAGCAGGACTCTAGGTAACACTGAAGCTTTCTTT. Encoded protein: CASRTLGNTEAFF.

The rearrangement joins TRBV19 to TRBJ1-5, with D uncertain. The germline V gene encodes CDR1 LNHDA and CDR2 SQIVND (reference sequence). V gave up 1 base and J gave up 3 bases, with 4 bases separating them. The CDR3 covers 13 residues. This CDR3 reads CASSIGVNQPQHF. CDR3 sequence (DNA): TGTGCCAGTAGTATAGGAGTCAATCAGCCCCAGCATTTT.

This clone has a handful of counts. The chain has TRBV6-6 and TRBJ2-3; the D call may be TRBD1 or TRBD2 (5 bases each). The CDR3 extends over 14 amino acids. V gave up 2 bases and J gave up 1 base, with 7 bases separating them. The germline V gene has CDR1 MNHNY and CDR2 SVGAGI (reference sequence). CDR3 bases: TGTGCCAGCAGTTACGGGGGTGGCACAGATACGCAGTATTTT. Its protein is CASSYGGGTDTQYF.

The rearrangement joins TRBV9 to TRBJ2-5; 13 positions match TRBD2. There are 17 residues in the CDR3. The V and J ends lost 4 bases and 5 bases, in that order; junction bases with no gene match: 11. Germline V lookup: CDR1 SGDLS, CDR2 YYNGEE. This CDR3 reads CASSPRLAGGQGETQYF. CDR3 nucleotide sequence: TGTGCCAGCAGCCCACGACTAGCGGGGGGCCAGGGGGAGACCCAGTACTTC.

V is TRBV27 and J is TRBJ1-2; D is perhaps TRBD1 (5 bases). V dropped 6 bases and J dropped 2 bases, with 16 bases sitting between them. This CDR3 comprises 15 residues. CDR1 MNHEY and CDR2 SMNVEV come from the germline V gene (reference sequence). The CDR3 region has the DNA TGTGCCAGCAGCGGCCGACAGACCTCCAACTATGGCTACACCTTC. Protein: CASSGRQTSNYGYTF.

The chain recombines TRBV19 with TRBJ1-2, with 7 bases identical to TRBD1. Germline CDR1 reads LNHDA; CDR2 reads SQIVND (reference sequence). Losses at the gene ends were 4 bases for V and 2 bases for J; bases not matched to a gene: 4. CDR3 length equals 14 residues. The DNA of the CDR3 is TGTGCCAGTAGTACCCGGGACAGCAACTATGGCTACACCTTC. This codes for CASSTRDSNYGYTF.

The chain recombines TRBV13 with TRBJ2-3, with 8 bases matching TRBD2. The V and J ends lost 3 bases and 2 bases, in that order; junction bases with no gene match: 4. The CDR3 sequence is 15 residues long. Germline CDR1 PRHDT, CDR2 FYEKMQ (reference sequence). This CDR3 reads CASSFRGGTTDTQYF. The CDR3 nucleotides are TGTGCCAGCAGCTTCCGCGGGGGGACCACAGATACGCAGTATTTT.

This chain links TRBV6-4 with TRBJ2-1, with TRBD2 matching over 11 bases. The V segment lost 6 bases and the J segment 4 bases; nucleotides outside the gene matches: 5. The V gene's germline CDR1 is MRHNA and CDR2 SNTAGT. The CDR3 loop spans 15 amino acids. In DNA form, the CDR3 reads TGTGCCAGCAGCCCCGGGACTAGCGGATACAATGAGCAGTTCTTC. Its protein product is CASSPGTSGYNEQFF.

The chain joins TRBV14 to TRBJ2-5; D is perhaps TRBD2 (6 bases). The V gene lost 3 bases and the J gene lost 0 bases, with 23 bases spanning the gap. The CDR3 contains 19 residues. Germline values: CDR1 SGHDN, CDR2 FVKESK. In nucleotides, the CDR3 is TGTGCCAGCAGCCAGTTTTCGGGAGACCCCGCCTCGTACCAAGAGACCCAGTACTTC. Translated, it gives CASSQFSGDPASYQETQYF.

As to this clone: This may be a read error, as it is one base from a much larger clone. The chain carries TRBV11-3 and TRBJ2-5; D unclear. The CDR3 extends over 11 amino acids. Germline loops: CDR1 SGHNT, CDR2 YENEEA. V lost 5 bases and J 2 bases, leaving 3 bases between the germline ends. CDR3 bases: TGTGCCAGCAGCGAACAAGAGACCCAGTACTTC. It specifies CASSEQETQYF.

This clone was counted a single time. This chain connects TRBV19 to TRBJ1-1; 8 bases are shared with TRBD1. This CDR3 contains 13 residues. CDR1 LNHDA and CDR2 SQIVND come from the germline V gene (reference sequence). Unmatched junction bases numbered 4, after V lost 10 bases and J lost 0 bases. CDR3 protein: CATRTGLNTEAFF. DNA for the CDR3: TGTGCCACCAGGACAGGGCTGAACACTGAAGCTTTCTTT. Drawing the rest from reference TRBV19 and TRBJ1-1, the complete variable domain is DGGITQSPKYLFRKEGQNVTLSCEQNLNHDAMYWYRQDPGQGLRLIYYSQIVNDFQKGDIAEGYSVSREKKESFPLTVTSAQKNPTAFYLCATRTGLNTEAFFGQGTRLTVV.

V gene TRBV28 combines with J gene TRBJ2-3, with D uncertain. The CDR3 runs 15 residues. Germline-derived CDR1 and CDR2 are MDHEN and SYDVKM. The V gene lost 2 bases and the J gene lost 6 bases, with 15 bases spanning the gap. CDR3 protein: CASSLPLGVGDTQYF. The CDR3 coding sequence is TGTGCCAGCAGTTTACCGCTTGGGGTGGGGGATACGCAGTATTTT.

This clone was detected only a few times. The V and J genes are TRBV5-6 and TRBJ1-2; 9 nucleotides agree with TRBD1. Trimming removed 5 bases from V and 3 bases from J; junction bases left unmatched: 8. CDR1 SGHDT and CDR2 YYEEEE come from the germline V gene. There are 15 residues in the CDR3. The CDR3 spells CASRWGDRVYYGYTF. As DNA, the CDR3 is TGTGCCAGCAGATGGGGGGACAGGGTCTACTATGGCTACACCTTC. The variable domain in full, with the rest retrieved from reference TRBV5-6 and TRBJ1-2, is DAGVTQSPTHLIKTRGQQVTLRCSPKSGHDTVSWYQQALGQGPQFIFQYYEEEERQRGNFPDRFSGHQFPNYSSELNVNALLLGDSALYLCASRWGDRVYYGYTFGSGTRLTVV.

J is TRBJ1-2 and V is TRBV27; TRBD1 matches at 8 bases. CDR1 and CDR2 from the germline V gene are MNHEY and SMNVEV (reference sequence). The CDR3 runs 17 residues. With V trimmed by 5 bases and J by 4 bases, 15 bases remained unmatched. This CDR3 reads CASSPLGTTGEGYGYTF. The CDR3 DNA follows: TGTGCCAGCAGTCCGCTGGGAACGACAGGGGAGGGCTATGGCTACACCTTC.

This chain uses TRBV5-1 with TRBJ2-1, with a weak D call TRBD2 (5 bases). The germline V and J ends were trimmed by 3 bases and 8 bases, with 12 bases remaining between them. Per germline, CDR1 SGHRS and CDR2 YFSETQ. This CDR3 contains 13 residues. The CDR3 is CASSYWPGDEQFF. The CDR3, as DNA: TGCGCCAGCAGCTACTGGCCCGGGGATGAGCAGTTCTTC. Filled out from reference TRBV5-1 and TRBJ2-1, the complete variable domain reads KAGVTQTPRYLIKTRGQQVTLSCSPISGHRSVSWYQQTPGQGLQFLFEYFSETQRNKGNFPGRFSGRQFSNSRSEMNVSTLELGDSALYLCASSYWPGDEQFFGPGTRLTVL.

This CDR3 reads CASRWDLTYEQYF. The CDR3 region has the DNA TGTGCCAGCAGATGGGACCTTACCTACGAGCAGTACTTC. The chain is built from TRBV2 and TRBJ2-7; the D gene could be TRBD1 or TRBD2 (5 bases each). Germline V gene data show CDR1 as SNHLY and CDR2 as FYNNEI. V was clipped by 6 bases and J by 2 bases, with 11 bases between them. CDR3 length equals 13 residues.

This chain links TRBV11-2 with TRBJ2-2, with D possibly matching TRBD1 (6 bases). The CDR3 is made up of 17 amino acids. V was pared by 1 base and J by 4 bases, with 16 bases between. The germline gives CDR1 SGHAT, CDR2 FQNNGV. The DNA for the CDR3 is TGTGCCAGCAGCTTAGGGTCCAGGGGCCGGCTCACCGGGGAGCTGTTTTTT. Residues: CASSLGSRGRLTGELFF.